This section outlines one T cell receptor (beta chain) sequence together with its context. What it binds is not known. Healthy donors had no documented immune events, such as infections, while sampled. Here immunoSEQ multiplex PCR was the method, and the copy in TCRdb shows in-frame clones only, minus some. The data contain 85,000 to 100,000 clones, approximately 90% of them singletons. This CDR3 comprises 16 residues. The germline CDR1 and CDR2 sequences are SGHRS and YFSETQ. The V gene end was trimmed by 0 bases and the J gene end by 4 bases; junction bases not matched to a gene: 7. This entry comes from a study of identifying expanded T cells in peripheral blood. General study results and limits: Over about two and four weeks, about 15 and 19 clones changed, versus more than 1 between replicates. Clone count variance between roughly two-week samples rose with total template count.

The sequenced material came from blood. The gene calls are TRBV5-1 and TRBJ2-1; TRBD2 matches at 7 bases. This TCR was sampled from a person between 18 and 75 years old in good health. The DNA for the CDR3 is TGCGCCAGCAGCTTGGTTGCGGGAGTTGGGTACAATGAGCAGTTCTTC. Its protein is CASSLVAGVGYNEQFF.